Listed below are T cell receptor beta chains from one sample, sequenced in a study of PD-L1 blockade in urothelial cancer. Clones were read by immunoSEQ multiplex PCR, and TCRdb kept only the in-frame ones, dropping some. Of approximately 40,000 clones in the sample, roughly 90% were seen once. The sequenced sample was PBMCs, obtained around atezolizumab (anti-PD-L1) treatment. The receptors here all came from a man in his sixties with urothelial cancer. Each CDR3 is given with its conserved first and last residue. The D gene is left open where the match is weak. Clone sizes are given selectively: once, few, many, or a class where the clone is expanded.

v_gene,abundance,j_gene,d_gene,CDR3nt,CDR3aa
TRBV5-6,-,TRBJ1-2,TRBD1,TGTGCCAGCAGCTTGGAGTCAGGGGGGTCGTATGGCTACACCTTC,CASSLESGGSYGYTF
TRBV5-1,-,TRBJ2-7,TRBD1,TGCGCCAGCAGCATACCCACCGGGACAGGCGCCGGGGAGCAGTACTTC,CASSIPTGTGAGEQYF
TRBV10-3,-,TRBJ1-4,TRBD1,TGTGCCATCAGGGGGACAGAAATGGAAAAACTGTTTTTT,CAIRGTEMEKLFF
TRBV5-6,-,TRBJ1-1,-,TGTGCCAGCAGCTTACTTGTTCGTGGTCGGACTGAAGCTTTCTTT,CASSLLVRGRTEAFF
TRBV27,-,TRBJ2-5,-,TGTGCCAGCAGTTCCCTGGGACAAAACGGGGAGACCCAGTACTTC,CASSSLGQNGETQYF
TRBV9,-,TRBJ2-3,-,TGTGCCAGCAGCCCGCACGGGGGTTTTGGGGTCGGCACAGATACGCAGTATTTT,CASSPHGGFGVGTDTQYF
TRBV5-1,-,TRBJ2-7,-,TGCGCCAGCACCCTAGGAGGGGCCTACGAGCAGTACTTC,CASTLGGAYEQYF
TRBV4-2,few,TRBJ2-7,TRBD1,TGTGCCAGCAGCCAAGTCCTACAGGGGGATTACGAGCAGTACTTC,CASSQVLQGDYEQYF
TRBV6-6,once,TRBJ1-1,TRBD1,TGTGCCAGCGGAAAACGGGGACAGCCTGAAGCTTTCTTT,CASGKRGQPEAFF
TRBV2,-,TRBJ2-3,-,TGTGCCAGAGAGGCCGGGGTCGAGCAGTATTTT,CAREAGVEQYF
TRBV30,-,TRBJ2-2,TRBD2,TGTGCCTGGAAGCCAGCGGGAGGAGGCACCGGGGAGCTGTTTTTT,CAWKPAGGGTGELFF
TRBV27,-,TRBJ2-3,TRBD2,TGTGCCAGCTCTAAAGGACTAGGGATAGATACGCAGTATTTT,CASSKGLGIDTQYF
TRBV12-5,-,TRBJ2-7,TRBD1,TGTGCTAGTGCCTCTACATCGGGACAGGCATTAAAGCAGTACTTC,CASASTSGQALKQYF
TRBV5-1,-,TRBJ1-3,-,TGCGCCAGCAGCTCATACCCCGCGACAGACTCTGGAAACACCATATATTTT,CASSSYPATDSGNTIYF
TRBV29-1,-,TRBJ1-1,-,TGCAGCGTTGAAGGCCGCGGTTTATCCACTGAAGCTTTCTTT,CSVEGRGLSTEAFF
TRBV29-1,-,TRBJ2-5,TRBD2,TGCAGCGTCGGGTCTACTAGCGGGAGGGTAGAGACCCAGTACTTC,CSVGSTSGRVETQYF
TRBV19,-,TRBJ1-4,TRBD1,TGTGCCAGTAGTATACAAGGGACAGAACTGGAAAAACTGTTTTTT,CASSIQGTELEKLFF
TRBV11-2,-,TRBJ2-5,-,TGTGCCAGCAGCTTAAATGGCCTCCAAGAGACCCAGTACTTC,CASSLNGLQETQYF
TRBV5-1,-,TRBJ2-1,TRBD1,TGCGCCAGCAGCGTGGGACAGGGGCAGCACAATGAGCAGTTCTTC,CASSVGQGQHNEQFF
TRBV28,-,TRBJ1-2,TRBD1,TGTGCCAGCAGCTCCGCCGGGACAGGGTCCCTCTCCTCCTATGGCTACACCTTC,CASSSAGTGSLSSYGYTF
TRBV30,-,TRBJ1-2,TRBD1,TGTGCCTGGAGTAAACAGGGGAGTCGACGGGGCTACACCTTC,CAWSKQGSRRGYTF
TRBV9,-,TRBJ2-5,TRBD1,TGTGCCAGCAGCGTAGGGGACAGCTACCAAGAGACCCAGTACTTC,CASSVGDSYQETQYF
TRBV4-2,few,TRBJ2-5,-,TGTGCCAGCAGCCTTTACACGGGAAGGGGGCAAGAGACCCAGTACTTC,CASSLYTGRGQETQYF
TRBV13,-,TRBJ1-6,-,TGTGCCAGCAGCTTAGGAGGGGCCCAAAGGTCCTATAATTCACCCCTCCACTTT,CASSLGGAQRSYNSPLHF